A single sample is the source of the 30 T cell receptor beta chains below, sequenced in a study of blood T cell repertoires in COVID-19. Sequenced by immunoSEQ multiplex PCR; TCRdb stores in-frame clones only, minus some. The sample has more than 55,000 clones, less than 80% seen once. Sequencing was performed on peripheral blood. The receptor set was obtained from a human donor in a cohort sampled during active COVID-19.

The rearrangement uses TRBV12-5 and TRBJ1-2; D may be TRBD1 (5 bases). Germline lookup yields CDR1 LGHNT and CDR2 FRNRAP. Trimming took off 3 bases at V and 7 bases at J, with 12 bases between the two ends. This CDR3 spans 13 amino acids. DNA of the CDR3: TGTGCTAGTGGTTTTAGTGGGGCGCTTGGCTACACCTTC. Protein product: CASGFSGALGYTF.

CDR3 nucleotides: TGTGCCAGCAGCGGAACTCCGCGCGACTATTCCTACGAGCAGTACTTC. The encoded protein is CASSGTPRDYSYEQYF. The chain carries TRBV7-9 and TRBJ2-7, with a weak D call TRBD2 (5 bases). The ends were cut back, 5 bases at V and 1 base at J, with 18 bases in the middle. This CDR3 spans 16 amino acids. Germline values: CDR1 SEHNR, CDR2 FQNEAQ (reference sequence). The whole variable domain, filled in from reference TRBV7-9 and TRBJ2-7, reads DTGVSQNPRHKITKRGQNVTFRCDPISEHNRLYWYRQTLGQGPEFLTYFQNEAQLEKSRLLSDRFSAERPKGSFSTLEIQRTEQGDSAMYLCASSGTPRDYSYEQYFGPGTRLTVT.

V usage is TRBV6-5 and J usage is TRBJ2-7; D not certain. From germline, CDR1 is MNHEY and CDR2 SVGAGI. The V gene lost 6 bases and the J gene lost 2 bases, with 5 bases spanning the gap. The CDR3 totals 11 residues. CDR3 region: CASSQTYEQYF. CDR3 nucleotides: TGTGCCAGCAGCCAGACCTACGAGCAGTACTTC.

CDR3 sequence: CSVAATVGGGHTGELFF. The CDR3 DNA reads TGCAGCGTTGCCGCGACTGTGGGGGGAGGTCACACCGGGGAGCTGTTTTTT. V is TRBV29-1 and J is TRBJ2-2; possibly TRBD2 for D (6 bases). The germline V gene has CDR1 SQVTM and CDR2 ANQGSEA. V was shortened by 4 bases and J by 3 bases, with 21 bases between the two germline ends. There are 17 residues in the CDR3.

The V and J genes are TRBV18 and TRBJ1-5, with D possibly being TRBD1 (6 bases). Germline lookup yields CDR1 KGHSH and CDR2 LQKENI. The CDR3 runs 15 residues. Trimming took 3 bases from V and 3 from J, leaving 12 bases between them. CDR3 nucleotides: TGTGCCAGCTCACCGCAGACAGGAAACAATCAGCCCCAGCATTTT. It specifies CASSPQTGNNQPQHF.

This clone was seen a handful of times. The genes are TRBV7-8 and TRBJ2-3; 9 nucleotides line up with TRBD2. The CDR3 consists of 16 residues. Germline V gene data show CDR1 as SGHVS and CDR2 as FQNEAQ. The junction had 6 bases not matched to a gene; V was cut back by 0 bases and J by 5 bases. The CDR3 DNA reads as TGTGCCAGCAGCTTAGCGGCGGGAGGGCCCGGAGATACGCAGTATTTT. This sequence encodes CASSLAAGGPGDTQYF.

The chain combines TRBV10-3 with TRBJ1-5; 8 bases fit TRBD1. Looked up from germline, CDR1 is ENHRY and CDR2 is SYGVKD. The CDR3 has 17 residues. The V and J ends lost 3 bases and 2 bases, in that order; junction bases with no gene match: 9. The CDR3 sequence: CAISESLPGQGNQPQHF. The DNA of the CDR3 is TGTGCCATCAGTGAATCCTTACCGGGACAGGGCAATCAGCCCCAGCATTTT.

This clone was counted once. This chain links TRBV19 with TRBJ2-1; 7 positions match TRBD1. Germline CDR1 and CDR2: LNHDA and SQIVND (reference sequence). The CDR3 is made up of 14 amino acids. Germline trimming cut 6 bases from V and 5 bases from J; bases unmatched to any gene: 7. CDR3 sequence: CASRETGLNNEQFF. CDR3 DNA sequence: TGTGCCAGTAGGGAGACAGGGCTTAACAATGAGCAGTTCTTC.

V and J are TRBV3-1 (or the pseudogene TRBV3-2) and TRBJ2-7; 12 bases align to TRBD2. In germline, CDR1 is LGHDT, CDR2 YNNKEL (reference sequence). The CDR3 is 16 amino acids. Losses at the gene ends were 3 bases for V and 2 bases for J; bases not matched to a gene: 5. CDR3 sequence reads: CASSQGLAGGPYEQYF. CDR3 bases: TGTGCCAGCAGCCAGGGACTAGCGGGCGGACCCTACGAGCAGTACTTC.

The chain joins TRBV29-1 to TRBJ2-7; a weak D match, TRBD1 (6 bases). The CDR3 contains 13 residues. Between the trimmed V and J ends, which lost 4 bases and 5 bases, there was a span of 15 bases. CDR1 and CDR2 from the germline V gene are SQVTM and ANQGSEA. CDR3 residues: CSVGSARGNEQYF. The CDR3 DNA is TGCAGCGTTGGATCTGCCAGGGGAAACGAGCAGTACTTC.

CDR3 nucleotide sequence: TGTGCCAGCAGTGGGCGGACTAGCGGGAGTACAGTGAGGGAGCAGTACTTC. Encoded protein: CASSGRTSGSTVREQYF. V gene TRBV2 combines with J gene TRBJ2-7; TRBD2 aligns across 13 bases. CDR1 is SNHLY and CDR2 is FYNNEI in the germline V gene. Trimming cost V 4 bases and J 7 bases; bases outside gene matches: 13. The CDR3 is 17 amino acids.

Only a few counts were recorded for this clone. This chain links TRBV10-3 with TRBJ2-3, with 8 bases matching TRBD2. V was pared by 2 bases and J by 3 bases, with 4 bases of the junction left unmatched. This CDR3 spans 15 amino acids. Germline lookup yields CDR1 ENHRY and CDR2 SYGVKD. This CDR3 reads CAISEGLAGTDTQYF. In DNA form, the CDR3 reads TGTGCCATCAGTGAGGGGCTAGCGGGTACAGATACGCAGTATTTT.

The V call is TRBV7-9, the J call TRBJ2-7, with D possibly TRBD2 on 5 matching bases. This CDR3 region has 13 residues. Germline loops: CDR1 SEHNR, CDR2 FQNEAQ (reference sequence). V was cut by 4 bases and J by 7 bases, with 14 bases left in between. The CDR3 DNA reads TGTGCCAGCAGCTCCGGGCCCACGGGGGAGCAGTACTTC. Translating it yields CASSSGPTGEQYF.

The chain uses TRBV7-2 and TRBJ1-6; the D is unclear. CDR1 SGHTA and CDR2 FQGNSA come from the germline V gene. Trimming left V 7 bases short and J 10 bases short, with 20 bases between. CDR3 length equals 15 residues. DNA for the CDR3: TGTGCCAGCAAATTGTACGGCCAGGTACGGTCACCCCTCCACTTT. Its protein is CASKLYGQVRSPLHF.

The CDR3 DNA follows: TGTGCCAGCAGCTTAGTACGGGAGATGCTAAGGAATGAGCAGTTCTTC. Translated: CASSLVREMLRNEQFF. This rearrangement joins TRBV11-2 to TRBJ2-1; a possible D gene is TRBD2 (6 bases). The CDR3 sequence is 16 residues long. Trimming cost V 1 base and J 7 bases, with 17 bases left between them. Germline assignment: CDR1 SGHAT and CDR2 FQNNGV. The full variable domain, in which reference TRBV11-2 and TRBJ2-1 provide the parts outside the CDR3, is EAGVAQSPRYKIIEKRQSVAFWCNPISGHATLYWYQQILGQGPKLLIQFQNNGVVDDSQLPKDRFSAERLKGVDSTLKIQPAKLEDSAVYLCASSLVREMLRNEQFFGPGTRLTVL.

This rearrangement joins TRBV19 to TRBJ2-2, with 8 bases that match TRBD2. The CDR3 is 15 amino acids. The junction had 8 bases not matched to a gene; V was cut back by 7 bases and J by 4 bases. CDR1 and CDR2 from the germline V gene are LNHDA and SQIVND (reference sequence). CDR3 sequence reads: CASNRGGSGTGELFF. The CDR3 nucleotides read TGTGCCAGTAATCGGGGGGGTTCGGGCACCGGGGAGCTGTTTTTT.

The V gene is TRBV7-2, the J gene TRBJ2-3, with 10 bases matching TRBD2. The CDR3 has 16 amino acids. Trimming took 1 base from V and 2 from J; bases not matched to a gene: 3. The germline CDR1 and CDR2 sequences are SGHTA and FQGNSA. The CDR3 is CASSLGSGRITDTQYF. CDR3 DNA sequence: TGTGCCAGCAGCTTAGGTAGCGGGAGGATCACAGATACGCAGTATTTT.

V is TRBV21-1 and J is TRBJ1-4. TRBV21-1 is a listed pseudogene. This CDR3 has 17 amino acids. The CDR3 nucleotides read TGTGCCAGTGTCGATCCAGAAAGGACTTTTCAAAATGAAAAACTGTTTTTT. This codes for CASVDPERTFQNEKLFF.

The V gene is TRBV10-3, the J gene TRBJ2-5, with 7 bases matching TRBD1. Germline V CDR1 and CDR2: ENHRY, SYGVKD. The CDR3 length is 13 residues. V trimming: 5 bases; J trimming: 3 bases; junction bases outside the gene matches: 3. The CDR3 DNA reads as TGTGCCATCAGTAGGGGGACAGAAGAGACCCAGTACTTC. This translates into CAISRGTEETQYF.

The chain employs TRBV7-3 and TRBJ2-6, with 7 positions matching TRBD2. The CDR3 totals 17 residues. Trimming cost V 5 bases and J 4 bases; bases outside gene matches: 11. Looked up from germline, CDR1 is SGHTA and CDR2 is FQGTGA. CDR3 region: CASSPQAGVPGANVLTF. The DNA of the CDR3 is TGTGCCAGCAGCCCTCAGGCGGGAGTCCCCGGGGCCAACGTCCTGACTTTC.

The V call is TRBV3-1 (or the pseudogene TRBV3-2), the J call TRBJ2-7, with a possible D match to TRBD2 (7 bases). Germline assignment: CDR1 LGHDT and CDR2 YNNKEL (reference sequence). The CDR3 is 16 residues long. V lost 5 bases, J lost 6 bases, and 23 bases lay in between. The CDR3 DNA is TGTGCCAGCAGCAGACGGGGACGGGGGGCGGAATCCGAGCAGTACTTC. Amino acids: CASSRRGRGAESEQYF.

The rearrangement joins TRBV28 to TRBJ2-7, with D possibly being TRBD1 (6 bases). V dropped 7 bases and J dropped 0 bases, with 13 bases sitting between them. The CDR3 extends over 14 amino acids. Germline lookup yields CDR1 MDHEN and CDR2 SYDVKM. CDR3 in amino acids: CASTYQGGSYEQYF. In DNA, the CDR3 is TGTGCCAGCACCTACCAAGGGGGCTCCTACGAGCAGTACTTC.

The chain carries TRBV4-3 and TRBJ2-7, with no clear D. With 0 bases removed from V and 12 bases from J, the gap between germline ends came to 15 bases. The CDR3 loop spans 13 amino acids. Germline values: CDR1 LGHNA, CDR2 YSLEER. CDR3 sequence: CASSQDPRGQLYF. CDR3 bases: TGCGCCAGCAGCCAAGATCCCCGCGGCCAGCTGTACTTC.

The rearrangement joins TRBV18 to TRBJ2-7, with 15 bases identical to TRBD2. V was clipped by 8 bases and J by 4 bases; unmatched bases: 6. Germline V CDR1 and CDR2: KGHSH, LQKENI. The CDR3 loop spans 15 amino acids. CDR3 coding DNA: TGTGCCAGCCTCGGGACTAGCGGGAGGACTTACGAGCAGTACTTC. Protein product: CASLGTSGRTYEQYF.

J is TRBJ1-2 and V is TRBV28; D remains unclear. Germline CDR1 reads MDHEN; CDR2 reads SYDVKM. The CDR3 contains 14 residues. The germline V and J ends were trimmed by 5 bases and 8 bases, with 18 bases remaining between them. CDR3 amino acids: CASSIPAGKGGYTF. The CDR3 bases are TGTGCCAGCAGTATCCCCGCGGGGAAAGGAGGCTACACCTTC.

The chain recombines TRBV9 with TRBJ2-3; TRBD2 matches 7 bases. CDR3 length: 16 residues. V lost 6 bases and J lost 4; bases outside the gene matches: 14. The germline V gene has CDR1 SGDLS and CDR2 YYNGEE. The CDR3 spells CASIQWGREGADTQYF. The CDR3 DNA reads TGTGCCAGCATCCAATGGGGGAGGGAGGGTGCAGATACGCAGTATTTT. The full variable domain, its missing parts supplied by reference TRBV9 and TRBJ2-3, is DSGVTQTPKHLITATGQRVTLRCSPRSGDLSVYWYQQSLDQGLQFLIQYYNGEERAKGNILERFSAQQFPDLHSELNLSSLELGDSALYFCASIQWGREGADTQYFGPGTRLTVL.

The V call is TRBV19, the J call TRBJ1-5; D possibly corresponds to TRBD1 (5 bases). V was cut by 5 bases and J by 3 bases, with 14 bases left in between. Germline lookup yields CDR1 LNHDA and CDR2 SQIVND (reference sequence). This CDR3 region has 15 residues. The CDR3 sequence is CASSLLQVINQPQHF. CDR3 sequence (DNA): TGTGCCAGTAGTCTCCTACAGGTTATCAATCAGCCCCAGCATTTT.

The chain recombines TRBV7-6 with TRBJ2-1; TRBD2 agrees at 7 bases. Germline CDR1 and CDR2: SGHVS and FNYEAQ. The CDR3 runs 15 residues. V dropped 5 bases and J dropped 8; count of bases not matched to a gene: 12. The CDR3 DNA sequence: TGTGCCAGCAGCCCACGGGCGGGAGAGGACTATGAGCAGTTCTTC. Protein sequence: CASSPRAGEDYEQFF. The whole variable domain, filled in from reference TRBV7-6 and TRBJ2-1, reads GAGVSQSPRYKVTKRGQDVALRCDPISGHVSLYWYRQALGQGPEFLTYFNYEAQQDKSGLPNDRFSAERPEGSISTLTIQRTEQRDSAMYRCASSPRAGEDYEQFFGPGTRLTVL.

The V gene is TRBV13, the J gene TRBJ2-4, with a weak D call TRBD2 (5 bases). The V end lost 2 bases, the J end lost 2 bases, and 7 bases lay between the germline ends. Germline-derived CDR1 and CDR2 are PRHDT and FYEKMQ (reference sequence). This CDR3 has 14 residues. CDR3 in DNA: TGTGCCAGCAGCTTAACTAGTCCCAAAAACATTCAGTACTTC. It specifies CASSLTSPKNIQYF. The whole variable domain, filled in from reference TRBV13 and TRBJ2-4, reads AAGVIQSPRHLIKEKRETATLKCYPIPRHDTVYWYQQGPGQDPQFLISFYEKMQSDKGSIPDRFSAQQFSDYHSELNMSSLELGDSALYFCASSLTSPKNIQYFGAGTRLSVL.

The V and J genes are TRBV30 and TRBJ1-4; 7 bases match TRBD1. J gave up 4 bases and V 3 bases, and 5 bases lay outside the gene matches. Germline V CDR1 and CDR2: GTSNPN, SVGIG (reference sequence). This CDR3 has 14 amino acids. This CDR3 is CAWSYDRVNEKLFF. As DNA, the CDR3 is TGTGCCTGGAGCTATGACAGGGTTAATGAAAAACTGTTTTTT.